This TCR beta chain was sequenced during a study of shared clonotypes between healthy human individuals. Study-level findings and limits: Sampling was confined to blood; repertoires within tissues likely differ. Naive subsets, compared against memory subsets, generally had larger estimated richness values.

Every contributor of samples was a Caucasian grown-up residing in Nashville, Tennessee. Each cell subset's genomic DNA was divided evenly among several immunoSEQ plates. Assay used: immunoSEQ multiplex PCR; TCRdb lists only in-frame clones, some missing. The sample includes over a million clones, about 98.5% of them seen just once. In the case of this clone: What it binds is unknown.

This receptor was obtained from a man in his thirties or forties in good health. The material sequenced was naive CD4+ T cells sorted from blood. Stated subset: CD45RA+ positively selected.

The CDR3 region is CASSRDITEAFF. CDR3 sequence (DNA): TGTGCCAGCTCCCGAGACATTACTGAAGCTTTCTTT. This chain links TRBV18 with TRBJ1-1, with D hard to call. The CDR3 spans 12 residues. The V gene's germline CDR1 is KGHSH and CDR2 LQKENI. Trimming shortened V by 6 bases and J by 5 bases, and 10 bases separated the two germline ends.